This TCR beta chain appears in the sequencing data of a study of Ad26.COV2.S vaccination and SARS-CoV-2 variants. The wider study: The authors gave Ad26.COV2.S intramuscularly, either once or twice 56 days apart. Findings and limits, study-wide: People given the vaccine had a wider spike-specific TCR breadth than placebo recipients did.

TCRdb's copy holds only in-frame clones and misses some; the assay was immunoSEQ multiplex PCR. The sample contains hundreds of thousands of clones, 70% to 90% of which appear only once. As regards this clone: Its antigen remains unidentified.

Treatment defined: around 19 received Ad26.COV2.S at low or high dose, single or two shots; several received placebo; per-sample allocation not given. The study sampled participants on day 63 after the first vaccine or placebo injection. V was trimmed by 4 bases and J by 0 bases, leaving 7 bases between them. CDR3 length: 15 amino acids. CDR1 and CDR2 from the germline V gene are SNHLY and FYNNEI. The receptor's source is a person between 18 and 65 years old who received the Ad26.COV2.S COVID-19 vaccine or a placebo. The V gene is TRBV2, the J gene TRBJ1-6, with no clear D. The sample in question was peripheral blood, obtained in a trial of Ad26.COV2.S vaccine versus placebo. The CDR3 loop is CASSGQNSYNSPLHF. The DNA for the CDR3 is TGTGCCAGCAGTGGACAAAACTCCTATAATTCACCCCTCCACTTT.